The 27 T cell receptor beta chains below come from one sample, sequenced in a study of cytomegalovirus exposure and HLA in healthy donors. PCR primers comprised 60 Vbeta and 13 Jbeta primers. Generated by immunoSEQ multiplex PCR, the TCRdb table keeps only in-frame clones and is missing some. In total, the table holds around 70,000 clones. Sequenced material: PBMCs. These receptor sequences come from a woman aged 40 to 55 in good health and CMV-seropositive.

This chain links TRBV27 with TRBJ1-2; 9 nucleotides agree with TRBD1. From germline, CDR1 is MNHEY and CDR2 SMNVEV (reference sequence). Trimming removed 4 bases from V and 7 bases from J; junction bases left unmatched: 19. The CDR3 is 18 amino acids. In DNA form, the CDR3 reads TGTGCCAGCAGTTCAATCAACCCGAATTACAGGGGGCTCCCTGGCTACACCTTC. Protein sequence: CASSSINPNYRGLPGYTF.

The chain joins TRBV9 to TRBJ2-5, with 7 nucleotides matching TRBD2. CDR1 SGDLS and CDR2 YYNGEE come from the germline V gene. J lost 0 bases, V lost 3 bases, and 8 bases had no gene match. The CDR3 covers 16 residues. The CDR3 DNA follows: TGTGCCAGCAGCGCCCGGCGGGGGTCGAACCAAGAGACCCAGTACTTC. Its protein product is CASSARRGSNQETQYF.

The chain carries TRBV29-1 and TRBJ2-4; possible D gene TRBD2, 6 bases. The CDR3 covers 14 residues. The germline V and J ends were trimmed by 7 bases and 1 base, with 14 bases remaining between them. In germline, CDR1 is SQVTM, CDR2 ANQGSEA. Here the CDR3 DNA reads TGCAGCGCACGGGACTCGGAGGCCAAAAACATTCAGTACTTC. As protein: CSARDSEAKNIQYF.

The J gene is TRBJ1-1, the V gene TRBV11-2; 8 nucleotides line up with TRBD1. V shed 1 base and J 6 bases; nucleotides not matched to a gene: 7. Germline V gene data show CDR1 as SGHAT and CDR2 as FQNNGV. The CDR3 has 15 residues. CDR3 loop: CASSLGTGKFAEAFF. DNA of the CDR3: TGTGCCAGCAGCTTAGGGACAGGGAAATTTGCTGAAGCTTTCTTT. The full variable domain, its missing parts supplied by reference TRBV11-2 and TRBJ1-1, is EAGVAQSPRYKIIEKRQSVAFWCNPISGHATLYWYQQILGQGPKLLIQFQNNGVVDDSQLPKDRFSAERLKGVDSTLKIQPAKLEDSAVYLCASSLGTGKFAEAFFGQGTRLTVV.

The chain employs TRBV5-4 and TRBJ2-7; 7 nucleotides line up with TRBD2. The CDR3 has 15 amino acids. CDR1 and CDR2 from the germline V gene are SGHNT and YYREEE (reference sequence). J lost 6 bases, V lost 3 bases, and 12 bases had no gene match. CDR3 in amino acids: CASSSGAGPRGEQYF. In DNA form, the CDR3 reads TGTGCCAGCAGCTCCGGAGCGGGGCCCCGGGGCGAGCAGTACTTC.

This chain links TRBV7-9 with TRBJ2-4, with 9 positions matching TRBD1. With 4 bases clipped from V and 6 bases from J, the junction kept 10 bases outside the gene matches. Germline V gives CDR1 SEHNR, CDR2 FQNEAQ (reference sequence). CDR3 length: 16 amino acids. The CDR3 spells CASSSPNGQGINIQYF. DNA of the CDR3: TGTGCCAGCAGCTCTCCAAACGGACAGGGGATAAACATTCAGTACTTC.

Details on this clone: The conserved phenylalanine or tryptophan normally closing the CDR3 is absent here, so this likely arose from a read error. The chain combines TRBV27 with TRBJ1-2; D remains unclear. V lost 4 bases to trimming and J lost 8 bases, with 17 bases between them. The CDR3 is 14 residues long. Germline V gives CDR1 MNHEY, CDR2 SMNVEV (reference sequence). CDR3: CASSSEAYIGGYTL. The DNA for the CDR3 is TGTGCCAGCAGTTCCGAGGCATACATCGGAGGCTACACCCTC.

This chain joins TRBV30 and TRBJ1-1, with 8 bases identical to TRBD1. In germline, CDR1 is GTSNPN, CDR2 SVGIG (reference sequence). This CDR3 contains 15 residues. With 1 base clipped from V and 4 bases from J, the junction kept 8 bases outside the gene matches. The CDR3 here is CAWSALTGAATEAFF. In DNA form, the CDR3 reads TGTGCCTGGAGTGCCTTGACAGGGGCGGCCACTGAAGCTTTCTTT. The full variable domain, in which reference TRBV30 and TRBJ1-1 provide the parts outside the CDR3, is SQTIHQWPATLVQPVGSPLSLECTVEGTSNPNLYWYRQAAGRGLQLLFYSVGIGQISSEVPQNLSASRPQDRQFILSSKKLLLSDSGFYLCAWSALTGAATEAFFGQGTRLTVV.

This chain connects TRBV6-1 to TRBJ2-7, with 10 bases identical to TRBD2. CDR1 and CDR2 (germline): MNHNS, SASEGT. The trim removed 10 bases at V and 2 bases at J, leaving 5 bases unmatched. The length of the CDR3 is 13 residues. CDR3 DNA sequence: TGTGCCACCCAGCGGGAGGGTACCTACGAGCAGTACTTC. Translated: CATQREGTYEQYF.

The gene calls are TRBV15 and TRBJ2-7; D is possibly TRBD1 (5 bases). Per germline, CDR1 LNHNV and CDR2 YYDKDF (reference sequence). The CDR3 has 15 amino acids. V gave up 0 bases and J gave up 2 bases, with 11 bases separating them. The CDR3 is CATSRDWSGTYEQYF. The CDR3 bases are TGTGCCACCAGCAGAGATTGGTCAGGGACCTACGAGCAGTACTTC.

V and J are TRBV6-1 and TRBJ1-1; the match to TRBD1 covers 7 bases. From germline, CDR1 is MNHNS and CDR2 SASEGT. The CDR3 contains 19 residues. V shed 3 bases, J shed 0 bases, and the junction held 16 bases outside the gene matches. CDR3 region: CASSDQMGSGGRMNTEAFF. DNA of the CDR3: TGTGCCAGCAGTGACCAGATGGGGTCAGGGGGAAGGATGAACACTGAAGCTTTCTTT.

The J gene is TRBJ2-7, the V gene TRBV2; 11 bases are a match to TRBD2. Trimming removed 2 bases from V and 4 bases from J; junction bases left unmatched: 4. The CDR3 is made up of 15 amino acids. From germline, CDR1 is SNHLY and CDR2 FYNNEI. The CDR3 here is CASSELAGGFYEQYF. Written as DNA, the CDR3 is TGTGCCAGCAGTGAATTAGCGGGAGGGTTTTACGAGCAGTACTTC.

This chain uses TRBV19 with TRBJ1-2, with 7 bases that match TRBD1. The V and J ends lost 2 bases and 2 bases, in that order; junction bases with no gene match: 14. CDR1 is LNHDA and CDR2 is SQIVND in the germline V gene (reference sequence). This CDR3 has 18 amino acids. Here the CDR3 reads CASSINRWGTVNNYGYTF. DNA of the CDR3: TGTGCCAGTAGTATAAACCGGTGGGGGACAGTGAACAACTATGGCTACACCTTC.

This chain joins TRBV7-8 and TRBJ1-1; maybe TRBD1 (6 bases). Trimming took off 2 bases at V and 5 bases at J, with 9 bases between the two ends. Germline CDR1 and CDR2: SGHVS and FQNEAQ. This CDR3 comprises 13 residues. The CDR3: CASSLQGHTEAFF. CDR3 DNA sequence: TGTGCCAGCAGCTTACAGGGGCATACTGAAGCTTTCTTT.

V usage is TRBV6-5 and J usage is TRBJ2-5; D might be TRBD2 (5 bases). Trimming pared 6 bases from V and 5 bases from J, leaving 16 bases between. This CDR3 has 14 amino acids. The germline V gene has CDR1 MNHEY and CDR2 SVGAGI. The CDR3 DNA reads TGTGCCAGCAGCCGCAGTAGCCGAGGGGAGACCCAGTACTTC. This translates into CASSRSSRGETQYF.

The CDR3 DNA reads TGTGCCAGTACCCCAGAACATTACTCCTACAATGAGCAGTTCTTC. This translates into CASTPEHYSYNEQFF. V and J are TRBV19 and TRBJ2-1; D call uncertain. The CDR3 is 15 amino acids. CDR1 LNHDA and CDR2 SQIVND come from the germline V gene (reference sequence). Trimming stripped 7 bases from V and 0 bases from J, with 13 bases between.

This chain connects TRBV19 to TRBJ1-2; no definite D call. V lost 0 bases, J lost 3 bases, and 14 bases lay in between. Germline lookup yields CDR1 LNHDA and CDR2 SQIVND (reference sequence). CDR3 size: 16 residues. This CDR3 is CASSIEAGRSYYGYTF. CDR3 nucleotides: TGTGCCAGTAGTATAGAAGCGGGGAGGTCCTACTATGGCTACACCTTC.

DNA of the CDR3: TGCAGCGTGGGGGGAGGTCGGAGCGGGTCCCTTACCTACGAGCAGTACTTC. Translated, it gives CSVGGGRSGSLTYEQYF. The V and J genes are TRBV29-1 and TRBJ2-7; D might be TRBD2 (6 bases). The CDR3 length is 17 residues. CDR1 is SQVTM and CDR2 is ANQGSEA in the germline V gene. The ends were cut back, 6 bases at V and 2 bases at J, with 26 bases in the middle.

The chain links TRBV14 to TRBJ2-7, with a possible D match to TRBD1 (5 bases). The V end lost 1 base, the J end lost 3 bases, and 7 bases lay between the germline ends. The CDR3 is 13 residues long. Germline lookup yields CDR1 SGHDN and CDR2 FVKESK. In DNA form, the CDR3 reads TGTGCCAGCAGCCAAGTCGACAGCTACGAGCAGTACTTC. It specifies CASSQVDSYEQYF.

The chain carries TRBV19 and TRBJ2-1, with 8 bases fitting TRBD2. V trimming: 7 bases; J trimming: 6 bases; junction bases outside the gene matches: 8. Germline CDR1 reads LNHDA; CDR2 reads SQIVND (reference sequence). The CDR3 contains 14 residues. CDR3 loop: CASNSAGGPNEQFF. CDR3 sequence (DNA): TGTGCCAGTAACTCGGCGGGGGGCCCCAATGAGCAGTTCTTC.

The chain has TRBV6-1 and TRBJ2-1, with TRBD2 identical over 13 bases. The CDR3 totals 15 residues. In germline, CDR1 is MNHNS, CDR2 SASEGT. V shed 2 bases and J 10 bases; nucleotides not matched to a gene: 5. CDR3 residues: CASSETSGGAQEQFF. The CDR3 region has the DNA TGTGCCAGCAGTGAAACTAGCGGGGGGGCACAGGAGCAGTTCTTC.

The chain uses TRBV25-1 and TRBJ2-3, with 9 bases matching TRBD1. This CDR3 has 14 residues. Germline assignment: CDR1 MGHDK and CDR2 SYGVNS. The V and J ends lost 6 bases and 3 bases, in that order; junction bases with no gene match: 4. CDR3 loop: CASSRDRVTDTQYF. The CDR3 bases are TGTGCCAGCAGCCGGGACAGGGTAACAGATACGCAGTATTTT.

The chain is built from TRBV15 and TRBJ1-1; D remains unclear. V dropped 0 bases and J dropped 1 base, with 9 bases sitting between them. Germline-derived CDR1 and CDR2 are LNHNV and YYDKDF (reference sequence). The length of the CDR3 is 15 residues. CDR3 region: CATSRDFQENTEAFF. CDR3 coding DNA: TGTGCCACCAGCAGAGATTTTCAGGAGAACACTGAAGCTTTCTTT. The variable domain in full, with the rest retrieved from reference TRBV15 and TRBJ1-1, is DAMVIQNPRYQVTQFGKPVTLSCSQTLNHNVMYWYQQKSSQAPKLLFHYYDKDFNNEADTPDNFQSRRPNTSFCFLDIRSPGLGDTAMYLCATSRDFQENTEAFFGQGTRLTVV.

The CDR3 nucleotides read TGTGCCAGCAGGGACCTGGGGGAGGGCCTGTCTGATACGCAGTATTTT. It specifies CASRDLGEGLSDTQYF. The V call is TRBV28, the J call TRBJ2-3, with 7 nucleotides matching TRBD2. The junction had 15 bases not matched to a gene; V was cut back by 6 bases and J by 6 bases. Looked up from germline, CDR1 is MDHEN and CDR2 is SYDVKM. The CDR3 extends over 16 amino acids.

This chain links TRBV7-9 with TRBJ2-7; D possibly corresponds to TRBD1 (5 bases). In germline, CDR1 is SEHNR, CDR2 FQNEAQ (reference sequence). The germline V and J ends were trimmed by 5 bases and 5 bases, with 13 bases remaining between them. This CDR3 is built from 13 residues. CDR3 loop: CASSQDISHEQYF. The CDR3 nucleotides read TGTGCCAGCAGCCAGGACATTTCCCACGAGCAGTACTTC.

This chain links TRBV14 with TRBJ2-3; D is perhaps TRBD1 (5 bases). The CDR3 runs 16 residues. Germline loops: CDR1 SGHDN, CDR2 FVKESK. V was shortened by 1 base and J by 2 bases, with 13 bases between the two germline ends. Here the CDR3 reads CASSQALTAFTDTQYF. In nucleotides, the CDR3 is TGTGCCAGCAGCCAAGCCCTGACAGCCTTCACAGATACGCAGTATTTT.

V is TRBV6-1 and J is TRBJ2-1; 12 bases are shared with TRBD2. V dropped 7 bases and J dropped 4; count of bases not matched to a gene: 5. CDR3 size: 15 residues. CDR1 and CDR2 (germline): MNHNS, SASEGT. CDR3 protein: CASINGLAGYNEQFF. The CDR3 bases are TGTGCCAGCATTAACGGACTAGCGGGGTACAATGAGCAGTTCTTC.